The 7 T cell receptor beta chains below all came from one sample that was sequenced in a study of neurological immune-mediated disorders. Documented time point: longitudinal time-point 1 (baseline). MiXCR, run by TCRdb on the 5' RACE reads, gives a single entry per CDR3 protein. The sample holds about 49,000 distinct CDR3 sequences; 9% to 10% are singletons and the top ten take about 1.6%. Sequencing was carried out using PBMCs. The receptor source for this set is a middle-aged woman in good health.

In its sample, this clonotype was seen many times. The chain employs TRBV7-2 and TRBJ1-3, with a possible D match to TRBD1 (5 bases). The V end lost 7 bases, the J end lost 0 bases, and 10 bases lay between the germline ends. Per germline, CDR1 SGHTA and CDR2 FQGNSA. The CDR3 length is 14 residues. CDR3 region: CASTSGLSGNTIYF. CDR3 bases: TGTGCCAGCACCTCGGGGCTCTCTGGAAACACCATATATTTT.

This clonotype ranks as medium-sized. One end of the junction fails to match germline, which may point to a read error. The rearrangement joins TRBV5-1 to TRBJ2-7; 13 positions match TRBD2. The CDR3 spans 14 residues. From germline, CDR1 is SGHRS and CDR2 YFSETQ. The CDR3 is CASSPGTSGEFLDF. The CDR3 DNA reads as TGCGCCAGCAGCCCAGGGACTAGCGGGGAATTTCTCGACTTC.

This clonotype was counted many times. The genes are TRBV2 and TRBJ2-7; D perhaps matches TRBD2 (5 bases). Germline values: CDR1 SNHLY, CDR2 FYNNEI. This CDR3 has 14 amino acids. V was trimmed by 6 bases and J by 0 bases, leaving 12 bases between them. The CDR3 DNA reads TGTGCCAGCAGATCCGGGATGTACTCCTACGAGCAGTACTTC. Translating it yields CASRSGMYSYEQYF. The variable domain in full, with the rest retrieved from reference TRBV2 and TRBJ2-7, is EPEVTQTPSHQVTQMGQEVILRCVPISNHLYFYWYRQILGQKVEFLVSFYNNEISEKSEIFDDQFSVERPDGSNFTLKIRSTKLEDSAMYFCASRSGMYSYEQYFGPGTRLTVT.

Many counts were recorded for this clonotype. In DNA, the CDR3 is TGCGCCAGCAGCTTGGATGGCAGGGGTTTAACTGAAGCTTTCTTT. It codes for CASSLDGRGLTEAFF. The chain combines TRBV5-1 with TRBJ1-1, with D perhaps matching TRBD1 (6 bases). This CDR3 comprises 15 residues. Trimming stripped 0 bases from V and 5 bases from J, with 14 bases between. Germline CDR1 is SGHRS and CDR2 is YFSETQ. Full variable domain (remainder filled in from reference TRBV5-1 and TRBJ1-1): KAGVTQTPRYLIKTRGQQVTLSCSPISGHRSVSWYQQTPGQGLQFLFEYFSETQRNKGNFPGRFSGRQFSNSRSEMNVSTLELGDSALYLCASSLDGRGLTEAFFGQGTRLTVV.

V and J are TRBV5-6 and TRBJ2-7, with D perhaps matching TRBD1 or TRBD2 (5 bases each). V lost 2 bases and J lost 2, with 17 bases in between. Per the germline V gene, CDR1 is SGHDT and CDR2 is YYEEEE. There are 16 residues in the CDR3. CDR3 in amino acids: CASSFTGRGFPYEQYF. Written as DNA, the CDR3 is TGTGCCAGCAGCTTTACCGGTCGGGGCTTTCCCTACGAGCAGTACTTC.

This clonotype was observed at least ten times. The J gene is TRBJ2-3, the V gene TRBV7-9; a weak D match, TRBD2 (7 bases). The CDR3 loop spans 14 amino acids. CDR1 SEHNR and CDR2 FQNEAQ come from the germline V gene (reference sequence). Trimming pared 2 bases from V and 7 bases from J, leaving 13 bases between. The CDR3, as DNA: TGTGCCAGCAGCTTAAGAGGGGGGGCCAATACGCAGTATTTT. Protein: CASSLRGGANTQYF.

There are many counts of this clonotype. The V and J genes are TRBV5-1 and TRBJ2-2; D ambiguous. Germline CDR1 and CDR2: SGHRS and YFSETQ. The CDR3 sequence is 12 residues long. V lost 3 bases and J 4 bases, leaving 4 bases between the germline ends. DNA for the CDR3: TGCGCCAGCAGCTGGGGCACCGGGGAGCTGTTTTTT. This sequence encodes CASSWGTGELFF.